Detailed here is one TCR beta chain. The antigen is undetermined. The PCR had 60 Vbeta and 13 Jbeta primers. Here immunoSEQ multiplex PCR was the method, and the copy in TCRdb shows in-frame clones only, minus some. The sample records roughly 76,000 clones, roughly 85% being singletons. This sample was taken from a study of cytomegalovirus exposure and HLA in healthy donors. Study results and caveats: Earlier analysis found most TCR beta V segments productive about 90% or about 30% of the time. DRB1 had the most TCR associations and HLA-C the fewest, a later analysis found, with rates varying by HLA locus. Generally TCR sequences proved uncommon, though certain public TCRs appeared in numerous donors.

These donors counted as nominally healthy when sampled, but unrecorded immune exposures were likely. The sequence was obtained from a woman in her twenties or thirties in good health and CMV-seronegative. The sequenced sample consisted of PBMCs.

CDR3 in amino acids: CASRDPGQRTDTQYF. CDR3 in DNA: TGTGCCAGTAGAGACCCTGGGCAGCGCACAGATACGCAGTATTTT. The V and J genes are TRBV19 and TRBJ2-3; D is unresolved. Germline V gives CDR1 LNHDA, CDR2 SQIVND (reference sequence). CDR3 length: 15 amino acids. V shed 6 bases and J shed 1 base, with 14 bases lying between them.